A selection of T cell receptor beta chains follows, all from one sample in a study of T cell changes during pregnancy in multiple sclerosis. Here immunoSEQ multiplex PCR was the method, and the copy in TCRdb shows in-frame clones only, minus some. The data show around 69,000 clones, 80% to 95% seen once. Sequences were derived from peripheral blood, sampled in the first trimester of pregnancy. The receptors derive from a female donor with multiple sclerosis, enrolled in a pregnancy study. The CDR3 runs from the conserved cysteine through the conserved F or W. The D gene is left open where the match is weak. The size entry is marked missing in some rows and otherwise reads once, few, many or a size class.

DNA | CDR3 | D | size | J | V
TGTGCCAGCAGCTTAGGCCCAACAGGAAGTTCCTACGAGCAGTACTTC | CASSLGPTGSSYEQYF | - | - | TRBJ2-7 | TRBV7-2
TGTGCCAGTGGACAGTCCTATGGCTACACCTTC | CASGQSYGYTF | - | - | TRBJ1-2 | TRBV19
TGCGCCAGCAGCCAGACGACAGGAGGAGGGACCCAGTACTTC | CASSQTTGGGTQYF | - | - | TRBJ2-5 | TRBV4-3
TGTGCCAGCAGCTTAGGGCCCGTTGAGCAGTACTTC | CASSLGPVEQYF | - | - | TRBJ2-7 | TRBV7-2
TGCAGCGTTGAAGATCTCGCCGCGGGCACCGGGGAGCTGTTTTTT | CSVEDLAAGTGELFF | - | - | TRBJ2-2 | TRBV29-1
TGTGCCAGCAGCCCAGACGATGGAGGGGCTTTCTTGAACACTGAAGCTTTCTTT | CASSPDDGGAFLNTEAFF | - | - | TRBJ1-1 | TRBV14
TGTGCCAGCAGCGTGGGGACAGGGGGCCCTGGCTACACCTTC | CASSVGTGGPGYTF | TRBD1 | - | TRBJ1-2 | TRBV9
TGTGCCAGCAGCCAGGAAAGGGAGCGAAATGAGCAGTTCTTC | CASSQERERNEQFF | - | - | TRBJ2-1 | TRBV4-2
TGTGCCAGCAGCGTAGTGGGTAGCGGGAGCTACAATGAGCAGTTCTTC | CASSVVGSGSYNEQFF | TRBD2 | - | TRBJ2-1 | TRBV9
TGTGCCAGCAGTGAATCAAGCGGGGTCTATGGCTACACCTTC | CASSESSGVYGYTF | - | - | TRBJ1-2 | TRBV25-1
TGTGCCAGCAGGCCTACCGGGACAGGGGTCGAGCAGTACTTC | CASRPTGTGVEQYF | TRBD1 | - | TRBJ2-7 | TRBV7-2
TGTGCCAGCTCACCGGGACAACTCATCGGGGAGCTGTTTTTT | CASSPGQLIGELFF | - | - | TRBJ2-2 | TRBV18
TGTGCCAGCAGTTTACTTTCTAGCGGGACCCCCTACGAGCAGTACTTC | CASSLLSSGTPYEQYF | TRBD2 | - | TRBJ2-7 | TRBV27
TGTGCCAGCAGGCCGTACAGGGCTACTAATGAAAAACTGTTTTTT | CASRPYRATNEKLFF | - | - | TRBJ1-4 | TRBV2
TGTGCCAGCATCAAGGGGGCAGATACGCAGTATTTT | CASIKGADTQYF | - | - | TRBJ2-3 | TRBV6-6
TGTGCCAGCAGCTTGGCCGGTACAGCAAACACTGAAGCTTTCTTT | CASSLAGTANTEAFF | - | - | TRBJ1-1 | TRBV5-4
TGTGCCAGTAGCACGATACATTCAGATGGGAGTCAGCCCCAGCATTTT | CASSTIHSDGSQPQHF | - | - | TRBJ1-5 | TRBV19
TGTGCCTGGACACAGGGAGACTATGGCTACACCTTC | CAWTQGDYGYTF | - | - | TRBJ1-2 | TRBV30
TGTGCCAGCAGCGTGGGGACTAGCGGGATGGGGGATACGCAGTATTTT | CASSVGTSGMGDTQYF | TRBD2 | - | TRBJ2-3 | TRBV9
TGTGCCAGCAGTTCAGCCACCCCCCGGGTTGGGGGGAGCTACGAGCAGTACTTC | CASSSATPRVGGSYEQYF | - | - | TRBJ2-7 | TRBV27
TGCGCCAGCAGCCTTGGGACTAGCAAGGAGACCCAGTACTTC | CASSLGTSKETQYF | TRBD2 | few | TRBJ2-5 | TRBV4-3
- | CASSKFAGGSEKLFF | - | medium-sized | TRBJ1-4 | TRBV21-1
TGCGCCAGCAGCTTGGGTAGCGGGAGTTCCGATGAGCAGTTCTTC | CASSLGSGSSDEQFF | TRBD2 | - | TRBJ2-1 | TRBV5-1
TGTGCCAGCAGCTTAGCGGGGACTAGCGGACCCCCCTACGAGCAGTACTTC | CASSLAGTSGPPYEQYF | TRBD2 | - | TRBJ2-7 | TRBV7-9
TGTGCCAGCAGTGAAGACAGTACCGGGGAGCTGTTTTTT | CASSEDSTGELFF | - | - | TRBJ2-2 | TRBV6-4
TGTGCCTCTCGGACTAAGACAGTTAGCAATCAGCCCCAGCATTTT | CASRTKTVSNQPQHF | - | - | TRBJ1-5 | TRBV28
TGTGCCTGGAGTGTAGGACAGTCCTACGAGCAGTACTTC | CAWSVGQSYEQYF | - | - | TRBJ2-7 | TRBV30
TGTGCCACCAGCAGAGATCGGGGGGTAGCGGGAGCGTACAATGAGCAGTTCTTC | CATSRDRGVAGAYNEQFF | TRBD2 | - | TRBJ2-1 | TRBV15
TGTGCCAGCAGCCCAATGACTAGCGGGAGGAATGAGCAGTACTTC | CASSPMTSGRNEQYF | TRBD2 | once | TRBJ2-7 | TRBV11-3
TGTGCCAGCAGTTTTATTGGGGGCTTAGGGTCGAACACCGGGGAGCTGTTTTTT | CASSFIGGLGSNTGELFF | - | - | TRBJ2-2 | TRBV27
TGTGCCAGCAGCCAAGCGGGACAGAGTTATAGTGAGCAGTTCTTC | CASSQAGQSYSEQFF | TRBD1 | - | TRBJ2-1 | TRBV14
TGTGCCAGCAGTGAATTATTAGCGGGAGCAGGCTACGAGCAGTACTTC | CASSELLAGAGYEQYF | TRBD2 | few | TRBJ2-7 | TRBV2
TGTGCCAGCTCGCCGACCCTACCGGGACTAGCGGGAGGGTCAAATTTAGTGCAGTTCTTC | CASSPTLPGLAGGSNLVQFF | TRBD2 | - | TRBJ2-1 | TRBV18
TGTGCCAGCAGCATCGCCTATTACAGGGCCTTGGAAACAGATACGCAGTATTTT | CASSIAYYRALETDTQYF | - | few | TRBJ2-3 | TRBV7-3
TGTGCCAGTAGTTGGAGAGCGGGAGCGGGAACCGGGGAGCTGTTTTTT | CASSWRAGAGTGELFF | TRBD2 | - | TRBJ2-2 | TRBV19
TGTGCCAGCAGTTTAGAGGGGGCAGGGGGGAACACTGAAGCTTTCTTT | CASSLEGAGGNTEAFF | TRBD1 | - | TRBJ1-1 | TRBV27
TGTGCCAGCAGCTTAAGGGACAGGACCCAAAACTATGGCTACACCTTC | CASSLRDRTQNYGYTF | TRBD1 | - | TRBJ1-2 | TRBV7-9
TGTGCCACCCAGGGTAGCGGGAGGGGGTTCTCCGGGGAGCTGTTTTTT | CATQGSGRGFSGELFF | TRBD2 | - | TRBJ2-2 | TRBV28
TGTGCCAGCAGTTTCCTAGGGGAAGAGGATGAGCAGTTCTTC | CASSFLGEEDEQFF | - | - | TRBJ2-1 | TRBV28
TGTGCCAGCAGTCCTATCGACAGCTACGAGCAGTACTTC | CASSPIDSYEQYF | - | - | TRBJ2-7 | TRBV27
TGTGCCAGCACTAGCGGGTCTGGGGCCAACGTCCTGACTTTC | CASTSGSGANVLTF | TRBD2 | - | TRBJ2-6 | TRBV4-2
TGTGCCAGCAGCCATACAGGAGCGAACACCGGGGAGCTGTTTTTT | CASSHTGANTGELFF | - | - | TRBJ2-2 | TRBV4-2
TGTGCCAGCAGCATTGGACAGCGCCGTTTCTTT | CASSIGQRRFF | - | - | TRBJ1-1 | TRBV5-6
TGTGCCAGCAGTCAACTAGCGGGAGGGAACAATGAGCAGTTCTTC | CASSQLAGGNNEQFF | TRBD2 | - | TRBJ2-1 | TRBV2
TGTGCCGCCCAGAGGCTCCCCTCCTACAATGAGCAGTTCTTC | CAAQRLPSYNEQFF | - | - | TRBJ2-1 | TRBV21-1
TGTGCCAGCAGCCCTGGTAGCGGGAGGGACGAGCAGTACTTC | CASSPGSGRDEQYF | TRBD2 | - | TRBJ2-7 | TRBV7-2
TGTGCCAGCAGCGTAGGCCCCACAGGGGGCGGGGTGGGCTACACCTTC | CASSVGPTGGGVGYTF | TRBD1 | - | TRBJ1-2 | TRBV9
TGTGCCAGCAGGCAACAGGGGGCGATTGGTCTGGGCACCTTC | CASRQQGAIGLGTF | TRBD1 | few | TRBJ1-2 | TRBV7-9
TGTGCCAGCACCCATTTGAGGGGGGGAGGGGCTGAAGCTTTCTTT | CASTHLRGGGAEAFF | - | - | TRBJ1-1 | TRBV6-6
TGCAGCGTTGAAGATACGGGGGGCCGTGGCTACACCTTC | CSVEDTGGRGYTF | - | - | TRBJ1-2 | TRBV29-1
TGTGCCAGCAGCTTATATGGCAGGGGGGACTACGAGCAGTACTTC | CASSLYGRGDYEQYF | - | - | TRBJ2-7 | TRBV13
TGCAGCGTTGGAAGTGAAGTGGAGGCTTTCTTT | CSVGSEVEAFF | - | - | TRBJ1-1 | TRBV29-1
TGTGCCAGCAGCCAGGGGACTAGCGGGAGGTACGAGCAGTACTTC | CASSQGTSGRYEQYF | TRBD2 | - | TRBJ2-7 | TRBV14
TGTGCCAGCGGCCCTACAGGTATCCCCGCCTACGAGCAGTACTTC | CASGPTGIPAYEQYF | - | - | TRBJ2-7 | TRBV18